The next 12 T cell receptor beta chains were all read from a single sample in a study of low-dose radiotherapy and immunotherapy resistance in tumors. Alpha- and beta-chain coverage of first-strand cDNA came from TRAV- and TRBV-specific primers. TCRs underwent approximately 20 PCR cycles of amplification with a constant-region primer and V-primer adapter. TCRdb fed the reads into MiXCR, producing one record per CDR3 protein. The sample records about 12,000 distinct CDR3 sequences, under 85% being singletons. The receptors here all came from a human donor with advanced metastatic prostate, ovarian, gallbladder or colorectal cancer (not recorded which). This table probably holds off-target reads from a library built for another chain.

The gene calls are TRBV11-2 and TRBJ1-4; a possible D gene is TRBD1 (5 bases). The CDR3 is made up of 14 amino acids. Germline V CDR1 and CDR2: SGHAT, FQNNGV. Trimming stripped 3 bases from V and 4 bases from J, with 9 bases between. The CDR3 coding sequence is TGTGCCAGCAGCTTGACAGCATTTAATGAAAAACTGTTTTTT. It codes for CASSLTAFNEKLFF.

CDR3 sequence (DNA): TGTGCCAGCAGCTTGGCGCTAGCCCGAGAGGGAGATACGCAGTATTTT. The encoded protein is CASSLALAREGDTQYF. The chain uses TRBV5-5 and TRBJ2-3; maybe TRBD2 (5 bases). Germline V gene sequence: CDR1 SGHKS, CDR2 YYEKEE (reference sequence). The CDR3 consists of 16 residues. V lost 0 bases and J lost 5, with 16 bases in between.

The chain couples TRBV20-1 to TRBJ2-6; 7 positions match TRBD2. With 1 base clipped from V and 0 bases from J, the junction kept 6 bases outside the gene matches. The germline V gene has CDR1 DFQATT and CDR2 SNEGSKA (reference sequence). This CDR3 spans 17 amino acids. In DNA, the CDR3 is TGCAGTGCTAGAGCTTCTAGCGGTTACTCTGGGGCCAACGTCCTGACTTTC. Translating it yields CSARASSGYSGANVLTF.

This sequence joins TRBV18 and TRBJ2-7; unclear D gene. Between the trimmed V and J ends, which lost 3 bases and 5 bases, there was a span of 8 bases. Germline V CDR1 and CDR2: KGHSH, LQKENI. This CDR3 comprises 12 residues. This CDR3 reads CASSPNRNEQYF. The CDR3 DNA follows: TGTGCCAGCTCACCGAATAGGAACGAGCAGTACTTC. Full variable domain (missing parts from reference TRBV18 and TRBJ2-7): NAGVMQNPRHLVRRRGQEARLRCSPMKGHSHVYWYRQLPEEGLKFMVYLQKENIIDESGMPKERFSAEFPKEGPSILRIQQVVRGDSAAYFCASSPNRNEQYFGPGTRLTVT.

This clonotype was counted a single time. The CDR3 DNA follows: TGTGCCAGCAGCTTAGAGGGGACAGCGTATAGCAATCAGCCCCAGCATTTT. This codes for CASSLEGTAYSNQPQHF. J is TRBJ1-5 and V is TRBV7-9; TRBD1 matches at 7 bases. With V trimmed by 1 base and J by 0 bases, 6 bases remained unmatched. Per the germline V gene, CDR1 is SEHNR and CDR2 is FQNEAQ (reference sequence). The CDR3 covers 17 residues.

Only one count was recorded for this clonotype. The CDR3 protein is CASSTDRERAGYTF. The DNA of the CDR3 is TGTGCCAGCAGCACGGACAGGGAGAGGGCTGGCTACACCTTC. The V call is TRBV5-4, the J call TRBJ1-2; 8 positions match TRBD1. V was pared by 4 bases and J by 7 bases, with 9 bases of the junction left unmatched. This CDR3 is built from 14 residues. Germline assignment: CDR1 SGHNT and CDR2 YYREEE (reference sequence).

This clonotype has only a few counts. V is TRBV9 and J is TRBJ2-5; 9 bases map to TRBD2. The CDR3 has 15 residues. The germline gives CDR1 SGDLS, CDR2 YYNGEE. Unmatched junction bases numbered 5, after V lost 3 bases and J lost 2 bases. CDR3 amino acids: CASSALAGKQETQYF. The CDR3 DNA reads TGTGCCAGCAGCGCTCTAGCGGGAAAACAAGAGACCCAGTACTTC.

The V call is TRBV6-1, the J call TRBJ1-2; possibly TRBD1 for D (5 bases). Trimming left V 6 bases short and J 7 bases short, with 15 bases between. The CDR3 extends over 13 amino acids. Germline-derived CDR1 and CDR2 are MNHNS and SASEGT. In DNA, the CDR3 is TGTGCCAGCAGCCCGCAGGGCTTCGGTGGCTACACCTTC. It codes for CASSPQGFGGYTF.

J is TRBJ1-4 and V is TRBV6-1, with a weak D call TRBD1 (5 bases). Germline CDR1 reads MNHNS; CDR2 reads SASEGT. The length of the CDR3 is 16 residues. The germline V and J ends were trimmed by 4 bases and 0 bases, with 12 bases remaining between them. The CDR3 DNA sequence: TGTGCCAGCAGTGGAATAGCGACAGCAACTAATGAAAAACTGTTTTTT. Translation gives CASSGIATATNEKLFF.

The chain employs TRBV5-1 and TRBJ1-2, with D possibly TRBD1 on 5 matching bases. Trimming removed 2 bases from V and 5 bases from J, with 13 bases in between. The CDR3 is made up of 14 amino acids. CDR1 is SGHRS and CDR2 is YFSETQ in the germline V gene. The CDR3 protein is CASSFGGVEYGYTF. CDR3 DNA sequence: TGCGCCAGCAGCTTCGGAGGGGTAGAGTATGGCTACACCTTC.

This clonotype was counted once. The chain employs TRBV29-1 and TRBJ2-2; D is perhaps TRBD1 (6 bases). CDR1 SQVTM and CDR2 ANQGSEA come from the germline V gene. Trimming stripped 8 bases from V and 3 bases from J, with 13 bases between. This CDR3 is built from 13 residues. CDR3 in DNA: TGCAGCATTGGTGGGGGCCACACCGGGGAGCTGTTTTTT. Translated, it gives CSIGGGHTGELFF.

The chain links TRBV7-1 to TRBJ2-7; 9 nucleotides line up with TRBD1. TRBV7-1 is recorded as an ORF, its role being uncertain. V dropped 6 bases and J dropped 4; count of bases not matched to a gene: 7. The CDR3 has 14 amino acids. CDR3 DNA sequence: TGTGCCAGCAGAACCGGGACAGGGTCGTACGAGCAGTACTTC. Translation gives CASRTGTGSYEQYF.